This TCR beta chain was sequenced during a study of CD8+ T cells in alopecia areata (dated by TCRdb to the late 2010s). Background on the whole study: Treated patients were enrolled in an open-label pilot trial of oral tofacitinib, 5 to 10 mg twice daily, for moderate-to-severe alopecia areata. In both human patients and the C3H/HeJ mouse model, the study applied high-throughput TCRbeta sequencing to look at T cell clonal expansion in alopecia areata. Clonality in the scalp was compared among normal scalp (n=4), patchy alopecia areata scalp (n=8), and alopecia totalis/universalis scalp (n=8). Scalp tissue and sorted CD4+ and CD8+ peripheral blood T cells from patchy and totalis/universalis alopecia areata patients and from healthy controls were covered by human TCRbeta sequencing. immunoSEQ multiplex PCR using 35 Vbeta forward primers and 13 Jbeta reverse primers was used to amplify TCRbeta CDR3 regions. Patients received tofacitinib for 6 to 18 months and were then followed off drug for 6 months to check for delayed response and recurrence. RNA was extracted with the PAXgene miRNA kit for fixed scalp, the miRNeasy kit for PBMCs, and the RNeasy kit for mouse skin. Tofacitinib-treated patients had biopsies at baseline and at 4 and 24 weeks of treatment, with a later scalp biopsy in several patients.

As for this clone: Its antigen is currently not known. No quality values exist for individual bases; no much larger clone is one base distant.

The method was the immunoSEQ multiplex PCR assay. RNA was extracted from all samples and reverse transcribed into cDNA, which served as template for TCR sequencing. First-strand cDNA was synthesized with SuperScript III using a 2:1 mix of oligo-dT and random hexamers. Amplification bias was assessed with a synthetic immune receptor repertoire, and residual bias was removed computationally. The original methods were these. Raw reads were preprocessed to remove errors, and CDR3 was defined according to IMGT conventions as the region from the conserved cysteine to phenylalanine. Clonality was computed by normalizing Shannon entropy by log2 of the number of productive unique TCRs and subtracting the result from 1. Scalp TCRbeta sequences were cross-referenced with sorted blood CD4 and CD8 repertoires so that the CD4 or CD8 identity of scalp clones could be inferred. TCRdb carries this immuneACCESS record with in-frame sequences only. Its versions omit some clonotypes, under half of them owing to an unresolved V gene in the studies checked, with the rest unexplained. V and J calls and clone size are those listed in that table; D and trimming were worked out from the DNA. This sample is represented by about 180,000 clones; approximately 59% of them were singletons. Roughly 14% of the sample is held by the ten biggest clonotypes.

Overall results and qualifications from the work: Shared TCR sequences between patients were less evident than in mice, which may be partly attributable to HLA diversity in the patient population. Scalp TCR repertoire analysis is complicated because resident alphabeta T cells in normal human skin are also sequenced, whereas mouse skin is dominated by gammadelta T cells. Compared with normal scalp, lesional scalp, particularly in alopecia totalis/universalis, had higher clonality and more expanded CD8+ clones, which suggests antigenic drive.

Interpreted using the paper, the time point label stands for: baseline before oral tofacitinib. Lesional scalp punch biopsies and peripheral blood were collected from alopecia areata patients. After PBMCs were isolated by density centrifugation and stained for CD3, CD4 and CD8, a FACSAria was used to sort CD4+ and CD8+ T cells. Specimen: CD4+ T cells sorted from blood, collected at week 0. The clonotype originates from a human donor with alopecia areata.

Here is the DNA: TGTGCCAGCAGTTACGAAGGGGTCGGAATCGGGGAGCTGTTTTTT. It translates to CASSYEGVGIGELFF. Here the chain combines TRBV6-5 and TRBJ2-2; a tentative D match to TRBD1 spans 5 bases. The V end loses 2 bases and the J end loses 7 bases, and a stretch of 14 bases separates them. The germline V gene specifies MNHEY as CDR1 and SVGAGI as CDR2. Reading from cysteine to phenylalanine, the CDR3 counts 15 amino acids. Just CDR3 DNA is preserved here, 45 bases in frame from base 1.